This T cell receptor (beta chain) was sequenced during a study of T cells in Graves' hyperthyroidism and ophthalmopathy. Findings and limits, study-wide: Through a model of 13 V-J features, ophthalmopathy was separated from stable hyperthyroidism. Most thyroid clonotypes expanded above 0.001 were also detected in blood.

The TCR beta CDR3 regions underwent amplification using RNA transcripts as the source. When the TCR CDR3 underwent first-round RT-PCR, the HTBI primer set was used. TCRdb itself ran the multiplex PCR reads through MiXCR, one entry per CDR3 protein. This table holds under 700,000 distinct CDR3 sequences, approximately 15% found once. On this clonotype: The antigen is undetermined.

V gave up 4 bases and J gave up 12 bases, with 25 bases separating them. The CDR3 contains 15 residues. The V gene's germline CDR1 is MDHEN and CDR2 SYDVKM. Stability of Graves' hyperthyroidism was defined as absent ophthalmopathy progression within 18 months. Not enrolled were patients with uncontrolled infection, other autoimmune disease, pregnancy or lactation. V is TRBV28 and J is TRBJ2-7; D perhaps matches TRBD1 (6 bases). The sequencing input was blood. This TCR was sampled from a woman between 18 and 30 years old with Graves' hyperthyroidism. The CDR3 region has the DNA TGTGCCAGCAGTTCCCTCCTGGACAGCCGTAGTCGGCCGTACTTC. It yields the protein CASSSLLDSRSRPYF.